This T cell receptor beta chain was identified in a study of breast tumors, draining lymph nodes, adjacent tissues. This clonotype has ten or more counts. Its antigen remains unidentified. Germline V gives CDR1 MNHNY, CDR2 SVGAGI (reference sequence). V dropped 5 bases and J dropped 5 bases, with 19 bases sitting between them. The CDR3 is 16 residues long. Findings of the study overall: The data were judged consistent with most tumor T cells coming from lymph node and expanding in tumor. Tumor repertoires ranked between lymph nodes and nontumor tissue in diversity, with V and J gene preferences. Tumor and nontumor repertoires were significantly more similar in luminal-like than in basal-like breast cancer. Tumor T cell lymph node origin was a supported hypothesis, not proven.

TCRdb re-called the multiplex PCR reads through MiXCR, storing one row per CDR3 protein. The data contain about 140,000 distinct CDR3 sequences, approximately 32% of them seen just once; the ten biggest clones take up under 2.5%. The lymph nodes were axillary draining lymph nodes from breast cancer patients. Sequenced sample: axillary lymph node tissue. The V and J genes are TRBV6-6 and TRBJ1-5; no clear D gene. The source of this sequence is a female donor with breast cancer. Some clones in this sample may be carry-over from other donors' samples. CDR3 in DNA: TGTGCCAGCAGTCACGGTTCGAAGAGGGCGGATCAGCCCCAGCATTTT. Amino acid sequence: CASSHGSKRADQPQHF.